This TCR beta chain was recovered during a study of blood T cell repertoires in COVID-19. Study information: Some COVID-19 samples were acute and others convalescent; all came from the United States, Italy and Spain. PBMCs, B-cell-depleted T cells, or T cells were the source of the cDNA or gDNA that made up the material.

In the study's own analysis: Researchers report that nucleated cell counts were estimated from reference gene primer amplification. Repertoires were generated with immunoSEQ multiplex PCR, while TCRdb's copy carries only in-frame clones and drops some. D and trimming were read from the DNA, whereas the V and J calls and clone size are those reported in that table. Found here are 470,000 or so clones, roughly 90% of them singletons; the top ten hold 4% to 4.5%. This clone has only one observation. Sequenced material: peripheral blood. The clonotype comes from a woman in her twenties or thirties with acute or convalescent COVID-19.

As DNA, the CDR3 is TGCAGCGTTGAAGGGACAGGGCGCACCGGGGAGCTGTTTTTT. Its protein product is CSVEGTGRTGELFF. V usage is TRBV29-1 and J usage is TRBJ2-2, with 8 bases fitting TRBD1. This CDR3 comprises 14 residues. Trimming cost V 1 base and J 4 bases; bases outside gene matches: 2. From germline, CDR1 is SQVTM and CDR2 ANQGSEA.